One and the same sample provided the 28 T cell receptor beta chains below, sequenced in a study of blood T cell repertoires in COVID-19. Clones were sequenced by immunoSEQ multiplex PCR, and TCRdb holds only the in-frame ones, with some missing. The profile shows approximately 210,000 clones, about four fifths of them singletons. The sequenced sample consisted of peripheral blood. The receptors were sampled from a woman aged 45-59 years with active or convalescent COVID-19.

The chain employs TRBV19 and TRBJ1-2, with 7 bases aligning to TRBD1. The CDR3 spans 15 residues. Trimming took 4 bases from V and 4 from J; bases not matched to a gene: 9. The germline V gene encodes CDR1 LNHDA and CDR2 SQIVND (reference sequence). The CDR3 sequence is CASSKGDRDLYGYTF. In nucleotides, the CDR3 is TGTGCCAGTAGTAAGGGAGACAGGGACCTCTATGGCTACACCTTC.

CDR3 in amino acids: CASSLGDTQGRGGYTF. The CDR3 DNA follows: TGCGCCAGCAGCTTGGGGGACACTCAGGGACGAGGTGGCTACACCTTC. This sequence joins TRBV5-1 and TRBJ1-2; weak D call: TRBD1 (6 bases). There are 16 residues in the CDR3. Looked up from germline, CDR1 is SGHRS and CDR2 is YFSETQ. Between the trimmed V and J ends, which lost 0 bases and 7 bases, there was a span of 19 bases.

The chain carries TRBV24-1 and TRBJ1-2; 10 bases are a match to TRBD1. CDR3 length: 16 amino acids. V was pared by 5 bases and J by 3 bases, with 8 bases of the junction left unmatched. Germline V gene sequence: CDR1 KGHDR, CDR2 SFDVKD. The CDR3 is CATSGTGTGDDYGYTF. The CDR3 DNA sequence: TGTGCCACCAGTGGGACCGGGACAGGGGACGACTATGGCTACACCTTC.

V gene TRBV5-1 combines with J gene TRBJ1-6, with TRBD1 identical over 7 bases. The CDR3 covers 14 residues. The V gene end was trimmed by 4 bases and the J gene end by 8 bases; junction bases not matched to a gene: 6. The germline CDR1 and CDR2 sequences are SGHRS and YFSETQ. CDR3 amino acids: CASSGDRGYSPLHF. The CDR3 DNA reads as TGCGCCAGCAGCGGGGACAGAGGGTATTCACCCCTCCACTTT.

The chain links TRBV6-1 to TRBJ2-3; 14 nucleotides align to TRBD2. This CDR3 comprises 16 residues. Per the germline V gene, CDR1 is MNHNS and CDR2 is SASEGT. Trimming took 3 bases from V and 4 from J; bases not matched to a gene: 3. CDR3 DNA: TGTGCCAGCAGTGATTGGACTAGCGGGGGGTCAGATACGCAGTATTTT. Its translation: CASSDWTSGGSDTQYF.

The chain is built from TRBV3-1 (or the pseudogene TRBV3-2) and TRBJ2-7, with D possibly matching TRBD2 (5 bases). Per germline, CDR1 LGHDT and CDR2 YNNKEL (reference sequence). CDR3 length equals 13 residues. V gave up 2 bases and J gave up 7 bases, with 12 bases separating them. This CDR3 is CASSQNIRDEQYV. DNA for the CDR3: TGTGCCAGCAGCCAAAATATCCGGGATGAGCAGTACGTC.

CDR3 nucleotides: TGCGCCAGCAGCCCTGGACTAGCGGGAGATGAGCAGTTCTTC. Translating it yields CASSPGLAGDEQFF. J is TRBJ2-1 and V is TRBV5-1, with 13 bases lining up with TRBD2. Germline V gives CDR1 SGHRS, CDR2 YFSETQ. The CDR3 has 14 residues. The ends lost 4 bases at V and 8 bases at J; junction bases unmatched: 3.

This clone was counted only a few times. J is TRBJ2-7 and V is TRBV7-9; possibly TRBD1 for D (6 bases). V was cut by 5 bases and J by 6 bases, with 11 bases left in between. The CDR3 consists of 12 residues. From germline, CDR1 is SEHNR and CDR2 FQNEAQ (reference sequence). CDR3 coding DNA: TGTGCCAGCAGCCTGGAAGGGGGCGAGCAGTACTTC. Protein product: CASSLEGGEQYF.

This sequence joins TRBV27 and TRBJ2-1; 8 bases line up with TRBD2. There are 15 residues in the CDR3. Germline CDR1 MNHEY, CDR2 SMNVEV (reference sequence). V trimming: 6 bases; J trimming: 6 bases; junction bases outside the gene matches: 10. The DNA for the CDR3 is TGTGCCAGCAGGGTAGCGGGAAAGGGTGGCAATGAGCAGTTCTTC. Its translation: CASRVAGKGGNEQFF.

V usage is TRBV11-2 and J usage is TRBJ2-1, with TRBD2 matching 9 bases. Per germline, CDR1 SGHAT and CDR2 FQNNGV. V lost 0 bases and J lost 9; bases outside the gene matches: 6. The CDR3 has 15 amino acids. For the CDR3, the DNA is TGTGCCAGCAGCTTAGAGGGACTAGCACCCATTGAGCAGTTCTTC. Its translation is CASSLEGLAPIEQFF.

The V call is TRBV5-1, the J call TRBJ2-7; TRBD1 aligns across 8 bases. Germline V gene data show CDR1 as SGHRS and CDR2 as YFSETQ. V lost 2 bases and J lost 6; bases outside the gene matches: 7. CDR3 size: 14 residues. The DNA of the CDR3 is TGCGCCAGCAGCTTTCGGCAGGGGGCCGGCGAGCAGTACTTC. It specifies CASSFRQGAGEQYF.

This clone occurred a few times. CDR3 protein: CASSLGVLAGGIYEQYF. DNA for the CDR3: TGTGCCAGCAGCTTAGGGGTTTTAGCGGGAGGGATCTACGAGCAGTACTTC. This chain links TRBV7-6 with TRBJ2-7; 11 bases match TRBD2. With 1 base clipped from V and 3 bases from J, the junction kept 8 bases outside the gene matches. The CDR3 length is 17 residues. The V gene's germline CDR1 is SGHVS and CDR2 FNYEAQ.

The chain uses TRBV28 and TRBJ2-7, with TRBD1 matching over 7 bases. Germline-derived CDR1 and CDR2 are MDHEN and SYDVKM. The CDR3 runs 13 residues. V was clipped by 5 bases and J by 4 bases; unmatched bases: 5. Written as DNA, the CDR3 is TGTGCCAGCAGTCGAGGGGGCCTATACGAGCAGTACGTC. Its protein is CASSRGGLYEQYV.

The rearrangement joins TRBV24-1 to TRBJ2-5, with 7 bases that match TRBD1. V lost 6 bases, J lost 9 bases, and 12 bases stayed unmatched. Per germline, CDR1 KGHDR and CDR2 SFDVKD. The CDR3 consists of 14 residues. The CDR3 DNA reads TGTGCCACCAGTTCGTCCGGTACCACAGGGGCCCAGTACTTC. Its translation is CATSSSGTTGAQYF.

The chain recombines TRBV24-1 with TRBJ2-1; 8 nucleotides align to TRBD2. Looked up from germline, CDR1 is KGHDR and CDR2 is SFDVKD. The CDR3 consists of 16 residues. V lost 4 bases, J lost 9 bases, and 13 bases stayed unmatched. In nucleotides, the CDR3 is TGTGCCACCAGTGACCCCAGGGAGGGCGGGAGGCTTGAGCAGTTCTTC. It encodes CATSDPREGGRLEQFF.

The gene calls are TRBV28 and TRBJ1-1; weak D call: TRBD1 (6 bases). V gave up 7 bases and J gave up 2 bases, with 23 bases separating them. CDR1 is MDHEN, CDR2 SYDVKM, per germline. The CDR3 sequence is 17 residues long. CDR3 DNA sequence: TGTGCCAGCAAGGGTCAAGGACAGAGCAAGAAAAACACTGAAGCTTTCTTT. Translated, it gives CASKGQGQSKKNTEAFF.

This rearrangement joins TRBV3-1 (or the pseudogene TRBV3-2) to TRBJ2-2; 9 nucleotides align to TRBD2. The CDR3 covers 15 residues. V was pared by 2 bases and J by 5 bases, with 3 bases of the junction left unmatched. CDR1 is LGHDT and CDR2 is YNNKEL in the germline V gene (reference sequence). CDR3 in amino acids: CASSQRLAVTGELFF. The DNA of the CDR3 is TGTGCCAGCAGCCAACGACTAGCGGTGACCGGGGAGCTGTTTTTT.

V and J are TRBV7-9 and TRBJ1-4; D is perhaps TRBD1 (6 bases). This CDR3 contains 15 residues. Germline CDR1 is SEHNR and CDR2 is FQNEAQ (reference sequence). V gave up 6 bases and J gave up 0 bases, with 11 bases separating them. The DNA for the CDR3 is TGTGCCAGCAGTTTGACAGGATCAACTAATGAAAAACTGTTTTTT. Protein sequence: CASSLTGSTNEKLFF.

As for this clone: At one end the junction does not follow the germline gene, possibly because of a read error. V usage is TRBV3-1 (or the pseudogene TRBV3-2) and J usage is TRBJ1-2; D not resolved. The CDR3 has 10 amino acids. Per the germline V gene, CDR1 is LGHDT and CDR2 is YNNKEL (reference sequence). CDR3 sequence: CASVGREGVF. The DNA for the CDR3 is TGTGCCAGCGTCGGGCGGGAGGGAGTCTTC.

With respect to this clone: The sample carries other DNA sequences with the same CDR3. The V and J genes are TRBV5-6 and TRBJ1-2, with 7 bases that match TRBD1. This CDR3 is built from 13 residues. The V gene end was trimmed by 4 bases and the J gene end by 4 bases; junction bases not matched to a gene: 4. Germline CDR1 and CDR2: SGHDT and YYEEEE. The CDR3 DNA reads TGTGCCAGCAGCAGAGGACAGGCCTATGGCTACACCTTC. This encodes CASSRGQAYGYTF.

The V gene is TRBV27, the J gene TRBJ1-3; D is ambiguous. Germline CDR1 reads MNHEY; CDR2 reads SMNVEV (reference sequence). The CDR3 contains 15 residues. V dropped 4 bases and J dropped 7 bases, with 17 bases sitting between them. The CDR3 region has the DNA TGTGCCAGCAGTTCCCACTCATTGGGCAGGAACACCATATATTTT. It codes for CASSSHSLGRNTIYF.

V usage is TRBV24-1 and J usage is TRBJ1-5; 9 bases are shared with TRBD1. V trimming: 4 bases; J trimming: 5 bases; junction bases outside the gene matches: 5. Germline assignment: CDR1 KGHDR and CDR2 SFDVKD. CDR3 length equals 15 residues. The CDR3 loop reads CATSDPRTGDQPQHF. The CDR3 DNA sequence: TGTGCCACCAGTGACCCCCGGACAGGGGATCAGCCCCAGCATTTT.

This sequence joins TRBV7-9 and TRBJ1-5; maybe TRBD1 (6 bases). Per the germline V gene, CDR1 is SEHNR and CDR2 is FQNEAQ (reference sequence). This CDR3 comprises 14 residues. With 5 bases removed from V and 3 bases from J, the gap between germline ends came to 11 bases. The CDR3 reads CASSPGQPNQPQHF. CDR3 DNA sequence: TGTGCCAGCAGCCCTGGACAGCCCAATCAGCCCCAGCATTTT.

This sequence joins TRBV3-1 (or the pseudogene TRBV3-2) and TRBJ1-1, with 8 bases fitting TRBD1. V lost 4 bases, J lost 0 bases, and 1 base stayed unmatched. The CDR3 covers 14 residues. Germline V lookup: CDR1 LGHDT, CDR2 YNNKEL (reference sequence). The CDR3 here is CASSLRGLNTEAFF. In DNA form, the CDR3 reads TGTGCCAGCAGCCTCAGGGGGCTGAACACTGAAGCTTTCTTT.

The chain joins TRBV28 to TRBJ1-6, with D tentatively TRBD1 (5 bases). The V end was cut by 2 bases, the J end by 12 bases, with 11 bases between. The CDR3 length is 13 residues. CDR1 and CDR2 (germline): MDHEN, SYDVKM. The CDR3: CASSLQGRGPLHF. CDR3 nucleotides: TGTGCCAGCAGTTTACAGGGCCGCGGACCCCTCCACTTT. Filled out from reference TRBV28 and TRBJ1-6, the complete variable domain reads DVKVTQSSRYLVKRTGEKVFLECVQDMDHENMFWYRQDPGLGLRLIYFSYDVKMKEKGDIPEGYSVSREKKERFSLILESASTNQTSMYLCASSLQGRGPLHFGNGTRLTVT.

The chain carries TRBV28 and TRBJ1-5; 9 bases are a match to TRBD1. CDR1 and CDR2 from the germline V gene are MDHEN and SYDVKM. V lost 5 bases, J lost 5 bases, and 13 bases stayed unmatched. This CDR3 is built from 17 residues. CDR3 sequence: CASSAPGQGRTYQPQHF. The DNA of the CDR3 is TGTGCCAGCAGTGCCCCGGGACAGGGTCGGACCTATCAGCCCCAGCATTTT. Drawing the rest from reference TRBV28 and TRBJ1-5, the complete variable domain is DVKVTQSSRYLVKRTGEKVFLECVQDMDHENMFWYRQDPGLGLRLIYFSYDVKMKEKGDIPEGYSVSREKKERFSLILESASTNQTSMYLCASSAPGQGRTYQPQHFGDGTRLSIL.

CDR3 sequence (DNA): TGCGCCAGCAGCCCGGGGGGGGCGGGAGAGCAGTACGTC. This codes for CASSPGGAGEQYV. This chain links TRBV5-1 with TRBJ2-7; TRBD2 matches at 8 bases. After removal of 4 bases from V and 7 bases from J, the junction contained 7 bases not matched to a gene. From germline, CDR1 is SGHRS and CDR2 YFSETQ. The CDR3 length is 13 residues.

V usage is TRBV7-9 and J usage is TRBJ1-2; maybe TRBD1 (5 bases). The CDR3 spans 16 residues. Trimming removed 1 base at V and 7 bases at J, with 19 bases between. Germline-derived CDR1 and CDR2 are SEHNR and FQNEAQ (reference sequence). CDR3 bases: TGTGCCAGCAGCTTAGGCTCTACAGGACGTTTATCTGGCTACACCTTC. This translates into CASSLGSTGRLSGYTF.